Listed below are T cell receptor beta chains from one sample, sequenced in a study of cytomegalovirus exposure and HLA in healthy donors. Measured with immunoSEQ multiplex PCR; TCRdb has only the in-frame clones, and not every one. The sample lists 65,000 to 75,000 clones; over 85% were seen once. The sample was PBMCs. The origin of the receptors is a young man in good health and CMV-seropositive. CDR3s include the opening cysteine and the closing phenylalanine or tryptophan. A D gene is named only where the DNA matches it firmly. Only some rows state a clone size, as once, few, many or a class for expanded clones.

CASSQLSSGLSYNEQFF TGTGCCAGCAGCCAATTGAGTAGCGGGCTCTCCTACAATGAGCAGTTCTTC TRBD2 TRBV4-2 . TRBJ2-1
CASSFRRGYTEAFF TGTGCCAGCAGTTTTCGAAGGGGGTACACTGAAGCTTTCTTT . TRBV28 . TRBJ1-1
CASSQIKGEAFF TGCGCCAGCAGCCAAATTAAGGGGGAAGCTTTCTTT . TRBV4-1 once TRBJ1-1
CASSGPGGTEAFF TGCGCCAGCAGCGGACCCGGGGGCACTGAAGCTTTCTTT . TRBV4-1 once TRBJ1-1
CASSTATDTQYF TGTGCCAGCTCGACAGCCACAGATACGCAGTATTTT . TRBV18 . TRBJ2-3
CASSSGGRGTDTQYF TGTGCCAGCAGCTCCGGAGGACGGGGCACAGATACGCAGTATTTT . TRBV7-9 . TRBJ2-3
CASSIPKLAGEKDTQYF TGTGCCAGTAGTATCCCCAAACTAGCGGGAGAGAAGGATACGCAGTATTTT TRBD2 TRBV19 . TRBJ2-3
CASSDDRGRIPEAFF TGTGCCAGCTCAGACGACAGGGGGCGAATTCCTGAAGCTTTCTTT TRBD1 TRBV18 . TRBJ1-1
CASSSPTGLNFGEQYF TGTGCCAGCAGCTCTCCCACAGGGCTAAATTTTGGCGAGCAGTACTTC . TRBV5-6 . TRBJ2-7
CASSTSEALNTEAFF TGTGCCAGCAGTACCTCCGAAGCACTCAACACTGAAGCTTTCTTT . TRBV28 . TRBJ1-1
CASDTRGQRNGYTF TGTGCCAGCGACACACGGGGTCAGAGAAATGGCTACACCTTC . TRBV28 . TRBJ1-2
CASSPLSRQSTEAFF TGTGCCAGCAGCCCATTAAGCAGGCAGAGCACTGAAGCTTTCTTT . TRBV7-9 . TRBJ1-1
CASSFRGDEQFF TGCGCCAGCAGCTTCCGGGGGGATGAGCAGTTCTTC TRBD2 TRBV5-1 . TRBJ2-1
CAISEASGYYEQYF TGTGCCATCAGTGAGGCTAGCGGCTACTACGAGCAGTACTTC TRBD2 TRBV10-3 . TRBJ2-7
CASSLDSSGNTIYF TGCGCCAGCAGCTTGGACAGCTCTGGAAACACCATATATTTT . TRBV5-1 . TRBJ1-3
CASSVGTGSYEQYF TGTGCCAGCAGTGTCGGGACAGGCTCCTACGAGCAGTACTTC TRBD1 TRBV6-4 once TRBJ2-7
CASSIPTPPGANVLTF TGTGCCAGTAGTATCCCGACTCCGCCCGGGGCCAACGTCCTGACTTTC . TRBV19 . TRBJ2-6